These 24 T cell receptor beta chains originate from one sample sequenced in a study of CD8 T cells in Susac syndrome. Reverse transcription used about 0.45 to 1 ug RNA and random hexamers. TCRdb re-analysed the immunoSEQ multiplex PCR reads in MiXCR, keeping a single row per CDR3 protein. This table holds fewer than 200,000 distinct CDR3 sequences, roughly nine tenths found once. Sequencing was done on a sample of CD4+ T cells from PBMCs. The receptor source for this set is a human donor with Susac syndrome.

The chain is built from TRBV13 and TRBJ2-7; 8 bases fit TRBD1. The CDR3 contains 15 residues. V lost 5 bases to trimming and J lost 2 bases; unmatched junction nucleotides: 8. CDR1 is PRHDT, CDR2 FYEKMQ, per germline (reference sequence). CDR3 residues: CASSPSRTGPYEQYF. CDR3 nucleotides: TGTGCCAGCAGCCCTTCTCGGACAGGGCCCTACGAGCAGTACTTC. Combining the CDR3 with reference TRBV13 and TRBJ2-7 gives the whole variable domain AAGVIQSPRHLIKEKRETATLKCYPIPRHDTVYWYQQGPGQDPQFLISFYEKMQSDKGSIPDRFSAQQFSDYHSELNMSSLELGDSALYFCASSPSRTGPYEQYFGPGTRLTVT.

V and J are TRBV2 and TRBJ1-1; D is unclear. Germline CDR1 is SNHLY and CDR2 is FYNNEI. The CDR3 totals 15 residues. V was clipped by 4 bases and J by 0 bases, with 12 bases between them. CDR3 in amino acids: CASSGQQSVNTEAFF. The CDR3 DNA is TGTGCCAGCAGTGGCCAACAGAGCGTGAACACTGAAGCTTTCTTT. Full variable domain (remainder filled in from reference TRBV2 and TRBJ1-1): EPEVTQTPSHQVTQMGQEVILRCVPISNHLYFYWYRQILGQKVEFLVSFYNNEISEKSEIFDDQFSVERPDGSNFTLKIRSTKLEDSAMYFCASSGQQSVNTEAFFGQGTRLTVV.

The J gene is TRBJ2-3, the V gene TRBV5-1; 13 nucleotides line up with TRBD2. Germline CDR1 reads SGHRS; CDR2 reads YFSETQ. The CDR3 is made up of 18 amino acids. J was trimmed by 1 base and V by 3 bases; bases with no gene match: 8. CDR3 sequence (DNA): TGCGCCAGCAGCTCACAGGCACTAGCGGGGGGGCGCACAGATACGCAGTATTTT. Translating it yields CASSSQALAGGRTDTQYF. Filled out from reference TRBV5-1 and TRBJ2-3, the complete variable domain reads KAGVTQTPRYLIKTRGQQVTLSCSPISGHRSVSWYQQTPGQGLQFLFEYFSETQRNKGNFPGRFSGRQFSNSRSEMNVSTLELGDSALYLCASSSQALAGGRTDTQYFGPGTRLTVL.

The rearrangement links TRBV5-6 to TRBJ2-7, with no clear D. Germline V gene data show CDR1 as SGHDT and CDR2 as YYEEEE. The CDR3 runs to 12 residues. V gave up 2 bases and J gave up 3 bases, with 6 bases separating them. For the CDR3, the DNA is TGTGCCAGCAGCTTAAACGGCTACGAGCAGTACTTC. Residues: CASSLNGYEQYF.

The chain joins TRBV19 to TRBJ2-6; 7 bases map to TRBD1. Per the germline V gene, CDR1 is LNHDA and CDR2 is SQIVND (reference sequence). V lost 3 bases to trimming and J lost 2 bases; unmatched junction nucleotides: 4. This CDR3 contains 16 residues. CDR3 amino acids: CASSMYGTAGANVLTF. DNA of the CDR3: TGTGCCAGTAGTATGTACGGGACAGCTGGGGCCAACGTCCTGACTTTC.

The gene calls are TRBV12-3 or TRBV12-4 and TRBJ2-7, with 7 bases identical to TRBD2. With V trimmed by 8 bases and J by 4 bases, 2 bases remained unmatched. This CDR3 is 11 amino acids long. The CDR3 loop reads CASAGEYEQYF. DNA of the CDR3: TGTGCCAGCGCGGGGGAGTACGAGCAGTACTTC.

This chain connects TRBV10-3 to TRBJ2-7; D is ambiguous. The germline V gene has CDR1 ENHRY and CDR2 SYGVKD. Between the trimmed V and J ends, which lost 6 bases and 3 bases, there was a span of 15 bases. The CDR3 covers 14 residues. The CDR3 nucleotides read TGTGCCATCAGACAAGACAAGTCGATCTACGAGCAGTACTTC. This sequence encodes CAIRQDKSIYEQYF.

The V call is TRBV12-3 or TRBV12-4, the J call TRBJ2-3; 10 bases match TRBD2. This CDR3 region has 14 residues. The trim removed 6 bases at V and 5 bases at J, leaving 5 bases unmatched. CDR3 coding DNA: TGTGCCAGCAGACTAGCGGGGACTCGAGATACGCAGTATTTT. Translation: CASRLAGTRDTQYF.

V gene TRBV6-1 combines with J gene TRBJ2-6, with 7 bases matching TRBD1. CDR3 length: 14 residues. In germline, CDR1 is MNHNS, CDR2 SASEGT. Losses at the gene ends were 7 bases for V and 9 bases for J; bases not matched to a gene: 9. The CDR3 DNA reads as TGTGCCAGCACTTCCGGGACAGACGGCAACGTCCTGACTTTC. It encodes CASTSGTDGNVLTF.

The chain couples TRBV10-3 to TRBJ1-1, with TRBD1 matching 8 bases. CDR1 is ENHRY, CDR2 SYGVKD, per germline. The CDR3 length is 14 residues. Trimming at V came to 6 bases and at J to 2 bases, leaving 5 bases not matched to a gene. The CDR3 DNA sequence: TGTGCCATCAGCCTTCAGGGGGCAAACACTGAAGCTTTCTTT. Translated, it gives CAISLQGANTEAFF.

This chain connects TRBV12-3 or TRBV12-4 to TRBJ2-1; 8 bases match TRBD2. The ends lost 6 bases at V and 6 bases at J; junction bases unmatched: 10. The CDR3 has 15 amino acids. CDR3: CASSLLAGGFNEQFF. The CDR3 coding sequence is TGTGCCAGCAGCCTGCTAGCGGGTGGTTTCAATGAGCAGTTCTTC.

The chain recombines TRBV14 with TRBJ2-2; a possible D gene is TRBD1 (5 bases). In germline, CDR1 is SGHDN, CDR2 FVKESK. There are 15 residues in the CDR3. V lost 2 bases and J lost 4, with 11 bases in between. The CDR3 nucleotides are TGTGCCAGCAGCCAACGTAGAAGGGGCACCGGGGAGCTGTTTTTT. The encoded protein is CASSQRRRGTGELFF. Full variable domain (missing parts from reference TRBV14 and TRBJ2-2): EAGVTQFPSHSVIEKGQTVTLRCDPISGHDNLYWYRRVMGKEIKFLLHFVKESKQDESGMPNNRFLAERTGGTYSTLKVQPAELEDSGVYFCASSQRRRGTGELFFGEGSRLTVL.

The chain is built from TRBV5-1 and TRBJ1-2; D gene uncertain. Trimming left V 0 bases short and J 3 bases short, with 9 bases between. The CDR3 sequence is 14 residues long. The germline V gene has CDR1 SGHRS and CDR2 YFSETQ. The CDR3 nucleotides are TGCGCCAGCAGCTTGGCCACAGTTGACTATGGCTACACCTTC. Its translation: CASSLATVDYGYTF.

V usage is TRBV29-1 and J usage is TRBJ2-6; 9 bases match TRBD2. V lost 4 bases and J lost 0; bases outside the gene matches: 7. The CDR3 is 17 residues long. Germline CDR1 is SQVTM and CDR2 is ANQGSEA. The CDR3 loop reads CSVAGTSQISGANVLTF. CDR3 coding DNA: TGCAGCGTTGCGGGGACTAGCCAAATCTCTGGGGCCAACGTCCTGACTTTC.

The CDR3 DNA reads as TGCAGTGCCCCACAGGGAACAGAGACCCAGTACTTC. This translates into CSAPQGTETQYF. V is TRBV20-1 and J is TRBJ2-5; TRBD1 might be the D (6 bases). Deletions cut 6 bases from V and 4 bases from J, with 12 bases between. Germline V CDR1 and CDR2: DFQATT, SNEGSKA (reference sequence). The CDR3 spans 12 residues.

The DNA of the CDR3 is TGTGCCAGCAGTTTATGGATGGGATTCGGGGAGCAGTACTTC. As protein: CASSLWMGFGEQYF. The rearrangement links TRBV28 to TRBJ2-7, with D uncertain. Trimming took 0 bases from V and 7 from J, leaving 13 bases between them. Germline CDR1 MDHEN, CDR2 SYDVKM. The CDR3 is made up of 14 amino acids.

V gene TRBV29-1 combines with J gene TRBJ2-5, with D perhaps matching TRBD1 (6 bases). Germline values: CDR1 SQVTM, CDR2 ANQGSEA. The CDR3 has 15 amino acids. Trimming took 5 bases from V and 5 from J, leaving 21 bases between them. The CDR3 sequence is CSVRPGTNPRETQYF. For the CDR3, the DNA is TGCAGCGTTCGCCCAGGGACAAACCCTCGGGAGACCCAGTACTTC.

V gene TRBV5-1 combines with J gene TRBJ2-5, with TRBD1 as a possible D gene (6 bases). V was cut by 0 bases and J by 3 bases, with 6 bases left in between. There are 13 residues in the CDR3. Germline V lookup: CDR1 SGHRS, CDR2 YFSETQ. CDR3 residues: CASSLGDKETQYF. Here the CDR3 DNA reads TGCGCCAGCAGCTTGGGGGACAAAGAGACCCAGTACTTC.

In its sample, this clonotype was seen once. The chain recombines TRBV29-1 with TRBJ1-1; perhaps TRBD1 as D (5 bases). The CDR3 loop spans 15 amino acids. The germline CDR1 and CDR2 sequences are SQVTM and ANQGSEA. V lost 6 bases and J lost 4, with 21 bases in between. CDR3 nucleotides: TGCAGCGTCACTCGGGGGTTTTCACCCAGCACTGAAGCTTTCTTT. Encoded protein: CSVTRGFSPSTEAFF.

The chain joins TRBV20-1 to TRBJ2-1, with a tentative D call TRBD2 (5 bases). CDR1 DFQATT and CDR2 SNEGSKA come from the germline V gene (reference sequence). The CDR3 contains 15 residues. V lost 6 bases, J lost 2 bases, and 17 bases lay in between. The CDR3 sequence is CSASNSENAYNEQFF. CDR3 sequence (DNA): TGCAGTGCCTCGAATAGCGAGAACGCCTACAATGAGCAGTTCTTC.

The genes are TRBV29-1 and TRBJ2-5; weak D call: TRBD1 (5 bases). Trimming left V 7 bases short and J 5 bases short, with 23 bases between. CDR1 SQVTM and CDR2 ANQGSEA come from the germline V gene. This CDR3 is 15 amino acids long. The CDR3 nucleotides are TGCAGCGCTCCTGCGCGAGTAAGGGGTATGGAGACCCAGTACTTC. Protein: CSAPARVRGMETQYF. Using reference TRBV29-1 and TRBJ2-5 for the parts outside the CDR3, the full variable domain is SAVISQKPSRDICQRGTSLTIQCQVDSQVTMMFWYRQQPGQSLTLIATANQGSEATYESGFVIDKFPISRPNLTFSTLTVSNMSPEDSSIYLCSAPARVRGMETQYFGPGTRLLVL.

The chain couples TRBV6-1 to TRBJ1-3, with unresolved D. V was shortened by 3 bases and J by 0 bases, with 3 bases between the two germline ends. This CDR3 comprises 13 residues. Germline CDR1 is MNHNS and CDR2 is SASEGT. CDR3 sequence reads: CASSDPSGNTIYF. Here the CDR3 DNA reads TGTGCCAGCAGTGACCCCTCTGGAAACACCATATATTTT.

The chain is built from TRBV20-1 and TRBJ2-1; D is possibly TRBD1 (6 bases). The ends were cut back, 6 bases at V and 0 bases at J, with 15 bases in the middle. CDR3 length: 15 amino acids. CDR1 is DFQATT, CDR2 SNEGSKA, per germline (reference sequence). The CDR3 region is CSANLRGSSYNEQFF. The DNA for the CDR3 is TGCAGTGCGAACTTGAGGGGGAGCTCCTACAATGAGCAGTTCTTC.

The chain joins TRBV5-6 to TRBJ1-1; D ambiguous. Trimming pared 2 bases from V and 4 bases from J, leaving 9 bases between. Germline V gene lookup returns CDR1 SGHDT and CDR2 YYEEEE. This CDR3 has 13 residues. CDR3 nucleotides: TGTGCCAGCAGCTTACGTGGTTGCACTGAAGCTTTCTTT. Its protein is CASSLRGCTEAFF.